These T cell receptor beta chains were read from a single sample in a study of blood T cell repertoires in COVID-19. Sequencing used immunoSEQ multiplex PCR; TCRdb keeps in-frame clones, though not all of them. The sample includes more than 95,000 clones, 90% of them seen just once. Sequencing input: peripheral blood. Receptors originate from a human donor with active COVID-19. The donor label of this sample is uncertain. Both conserved end residues are part of each CDR3. Fields, in order: D gene, clone size, J gene, V gene, CDR3 DNA, CDR3 protein. A D gene is named only where the DNA matches it firmly. The size entry is marked missing in some rows and otherwise reads once, few, many or a size class.

>NA|once|TRBJ2-3|TRBV18
TGTGCCAGCTCACCCCCGAGCAGGGTGGATACGCAGTATTTT
CASSPPSRVDTQYF
>TRBD2|NA|TRBJ2-1|TRBV5-1
TGCGCCAGCAGTTTGCCGACTAGCGGGGGAGTAACTAAGCAGTTCTTC
CASSLPTSGGVTKQFF
>TRBD2|NA|TRBJ2-1|TRBV9
TGTGCCAGCAGCGTCCTAGCGGGGGGGCCTTCCTACAATGAGCAGTTCTTC
CASSVLAGGPSYNEQFF
>TRBD1|once|TRBJ1-2|TRBV27
TGTGCCAGCAGTTTCCGGGACAGGGATGGCTACACCTTC
CASSFRDRDGYTF
>NA|NA|TRBJ1-2|TRBV9
TGTGCCAGCAGCCCAAAAGGCGGAGTCTATGGCTACACCTTC
CASSPKGGVYGYTF
>TRBD2|NA|TRBJ2-1|TRBV2
TGTGCCAGCAGTGAAGCCCCAGCGGGGGTCTACAATGAGCAGTTCTTC
CASSEAPAGVYNEQFF
>NA|NA|TRBJ1-4|TRBV21-1
TGTGCCAGCAAGGCGGGGCCGTCGATTGAAAAACTGTTTTTT
CASKAGPSIEKLFF
>NA|NA|TRBJ2-5|TRBV27
TGTGCCAGCAGTTTAAACGGGAAGGAGACCCAGTACTTC
CASSLNGKETQYF
>NA|NA|TRBJ1-2|TRBV28
TGTGCCAGCAGACCCTACAAACTAGGCTACACCTTC
CASRPYKLGYTF
>TRBD1|NA|TRBJ1-1|TRBV6-5
TGTGCCAGCAGTCTGGTACAGGGGGCTTCAAAAGCTTTCTTT
CASSLVQGASKAFF
>TRBD2|NA|TRBJ2-2|TRBV5-1
TGCGCCAGCAGCTTGGCCGTTCGGCTAGCGGGTCCCGACACCGGGGAGCTGTTTTTT
CASSLAVRLAGPDTGELFF
>TRBD1|NA|TRBJ1-6|TRBV4-1
TGCGCCAGCAGCCGGACAGGGTTGAATTCACCCCTCCACTTT
CASSRTGLNSPLHF
>NA|NA|TRBJ1-3|TRBV7-8
TGTGCCAGCAGCCCCGCCAGGTTCATCTCTGGAAACACCATATATTTT
CASSPARFISGNTIYF
>TRBD1|NA|TRBJ1-1|TRBV2
TGTGCCAGCAGGCCCGACAGGGACGCTGAAGCTTTCTTT
CASRPDRDAEAFF
>NA|NA|TRBJ1-2|TRBV19
TGTGCCAGTCAAGACCTCTCCCGGGTCTCCTATGGCTACACCTTC
CASQDLSRVSYGYTF
>NA|NA|TRBJ2-1|TRBV6-5
TGTGCCAGCAGCCCCCTCCCTCGCTCCTACAATGAGCAGTTCTTC
CASSPLPRSYNEQFF
>TRBD2|NA|TRBJ2-5|TRBV19
TGTGCCAGTAAGGCTCAGGGACTAGTTGGCGGTCTTGGGGAGACCCAGTACTTC
CASKAQGLVGGLGETQYF
>NA|NA|TRBJ1-1|TRBV12-3/TRBV12-4
TGTGCCAGCAACCTAGCAGGGGCCGATGAAGCTTTCTTT
CASNLAGADEAFF
>TRBD2|NA|TRBJ2-1|TRBV9
TGTGCCAGCAGCGTAGCAGCGGGGGGGCTGAATGAGCAGTTCTTC
CASSVAAGGLNEQFF
>NA|NA|TRBJ1-6|TRBV10-3
TGTGCCATCAGTGTACGGGAAGAGGATTCACCCCTCCACTTT
CAISVREEDSPLHF
>TRBD1|NA|TRBJ2-1|TRBV18
TGTGCCAGCTCACCCCCTAACGCAGGGGGCGATGAGCAGTTCTTC
CASSPPNAGGDEQFF
>NA|NA|TRBJ2-4|TRBV7-2
TGTGCCAGCAGCCCCAGACGCGGGTACATTCAGTACTTC
CASSPRRGYIQYF
>TRBD1|NA|TRBJ1-2|TRBV6-2/TRBV6-3
TGTGCCAGCAGCGAAGACAGGGGCAACGGCTACACCTTC
CASSEDRGNGYTF
>TRBD1|NA|TRBJ1-1|TRBV27
TGTGCCAGCAGGGGACAGGGGGCTTGGGGCACTGAAGCTTTCTTT
CASRGQGAWGTEAFF
>NA|NA|TRBJ2-1|TRBV5-1
TGCGCCAGCAGGGCCCGACAGGGAGGTGATGAGCAGTTCTTC
CASRARQGGDEQFF
>TRBD1|NA|TRBJ1-1|TRBV6-5
TGTGCCAGCAGTCCGAGGGACAGGGAGGGGACTGAAGCTTTCTTT
CASSPRDREGTEAFF
>NA|NA|TRBJ2-5|TRBV9
TGTGCCAGCAGCAGATGGGGCGAGGGACATCAAGAGACCCAGTACTTC
CASSRWGEGHQETQYF
>NA|few|TRBJ2-5|TRBV11-2
TGTGCCAGCAGCTTAGATCGGGATGGGAAGACCCAGTACTTC
CASSLDRDGKTQYF
>TRBD1|NA|TRBJ2-7|TRBV5-4
TGTGCCAGCAGTTCAGGACAGGGGTTCTCCTACGAGCAGTACTTC
CASSSGQGFSYEQYF
>TRBD1|NA|TRBJ2-2|TRBV7-2
TGTGCCAGCAGCTTAGGCTCCAGGGGGCGGACCGGGGAGCTGTTTTTT
CASSLGSRGRTGELFF
>NA|once|TRBJ2-7|TRBV11-2
TGTGCCAGCAGCACCTGGACGGGGAGCTCCTACGAGCAGTACTTC
CASSTWTGSSYEQYF
>TRBD1|NA|TRBJ2-5|TRBV18
TGTGCCAGCTCACCAGGGACAGGGGAGCGAGAGACCCAGTACTTC
CASSPGTGERETQYF
>NA|NA|TRBJ2-7|TRBV25-1
TGTGCCAGCAGTGAACCCAGTGGAGGCCCCTCCTACGAGCAGTACTTC
CASSEPSGGPSYEQYF
>TRBD1|few|TRBJ1-1|TRBV5-4
TGTGCCAGCAGCTGGAACGACAGGGGAGTCCTGAACACTGAAGCTTTCTTT
CASSWNDRGVLNTEAFF
>TRBD2|NA|TRBJ2-1|TRBV14
TGTGCCAGCAGCCTTTGGGCTAGCGGGGACAATGAGCAGTTCTTC
CASSLWASGDNEQFF
>NA|NA|TRBJ2-5|TRBV6-2/TRBV6-3
TGTGCCAGCAGTTTTTTTGAGACTGTGCAAGAGACCCAGTACTTC
CASSFFETVQETQYF
>TRBD1|NA|TRBJ1-6|TRBV6-5
TGTGCCAGCAGAAGGGACAGGGGGGATTATTCACCCCTCCACTTT
CASRRDRGDYSPLHF
>TRBD2|NA|TRBJ2-7|TRBV15
TGTGCCACCAGCTCAACTAGCGCGTCTAAACCCTACGAGCAGTACTTC
CATSSTSASKPYEQYF
>NA|once|TRBJ2-1|TRBV19
TGTGCCAGTAGGGGGCCAAGCTCCTACAATGAGCAGTTCTTC
CASRGPSSYNEQFF
>NA|NA|TRBJ1-5|TRBV19
TGTGCCAGTAGTATGTTGTCGGGGAGCACACAGCATTTT
CASSMLSGSTQHF
>TRBD2|NA|TRBJ2-1|TRBV10-3
TGTGCCATCAGTGGGGCTAGCGGGGGGTCCAATGAGCAGTTCTTC
CAISGASGGSNEQFF
>TRBD1|once|TRBJ2-2|TRBV19
TGTGCCAGTAGTATGTGGGACAGGCGTTCTACCGGGGAGCTGTTTTTT
CASSMWDRRSTGELFF
>TRBD1|once|TRBJ2-2|TRBV5-4
TGTGCCAGCAGCCCATCGGGACAGGGGTCGACCGGGGAGCTGTTTTTT
CASSPSGQGSTGELFF
>NA|NA|TRBJ1-1|TRBV7-9
TGTGCCAGCGAGGGAGAAGCTTTCTTT
CASEGEAFF
>TRBD2|NA|TRBJ2-1|TRBV27
TGTGCCAGCAAGAAGGGACTAGCGGGTTACAATGAGCAGTTCTTC
CASKKGLAGYNEQFF
>NA|few|TRBJ2-7|TRBV28
TGTGCCAGCAGCGCCAGGGGGGTCCCCTACGAGCAGTACTTC
CASSARGVPYEQYF
>NA|NA|TRBJ1-2|TRBV30
TGTGCCTGGAGTGTACAGGGCCTTGGGGGCTACACCTTC
CAWSVQGLGGYTF
>TRBD1|NA|TRBJ2-7|TRBV19
TGTGCCAGTAGCAAGGGACAGGGGGCCTCCTACGAGCAGTACTTC
CASSKGQGASYEQYF
>NA|once|TRBJ1-3|TRBV10-3
TGTGCCACACTTGGGCAAAACACCATATATTTT
CATLGQNTIYF
>TRBD1|NA|TRBJ2-1|TRBV10-3
TGTGCCATGTCTGAACAGGGGCGGGATGAGCAGTTCTTC
CAMSEQGRDEQFF
>TRBD1|NA|TRBJ2-3|TRBV5-4
TGTGCCAGCAGCCGGACAGGATCAGATACGCAGTATTTT
CASSRTGSDTQYF
>NA|NA|TRBJ1-5|TRBV6-2/TRBV6-3
TGTGCCAGCAGTTACTCGTTAACATATAGCAATCAGCCCCAGCATTTT
CASSYSLTYSNQPQHF
>NA|NA|TRBJ1-1|TRBV9
TGTGCCAGCAGCGCCCTGACAAGGGGGGGGAACACTGAAGCTTTCTTT
CASSALTRGGNTEAFF
>TRBD2|NA|TRBJ2-1|TRBV15
TGTGCCAGCAAAACTAGCGGGGGGGACAATGAGCAGTTCTTC
CASKTSGGDNEQFF
>TRBD2|once|TRBJ2-1|TRBV11-2
TGTGCCAGCAGCCGTCTAGCGGGGGAGAACAATGAGCAGTTCTTC
CASSRLAGENNEQFF